This passage covers 2 T cell receptor beta chains from one sample sequenced in a study of control samples from healthy donors and cancer patients. The table came from immunoSEQ multiplex PCR; TCRdb's copy has only in-frame clones and leaves some out. This sample has about 410,000 clones, with about nine tenths found just once. The sequenced sample consisted of PBMCs. The receptors derive from a man in his forties with head and neck cancer.

This rearrangement joins TRBV28 to TRBJ1-6, with D possibly being TRBD1 (5 bases). Germline CDR1 MDHEN, CDR2 SYDVKM. This CDR3 has 17 residues. V lost 3 bases and J lost 9, with 21 bases in between. CDR3 in amino acids: CASSFQTKGRGFSPLHF. CDR3 bases: TGTGCCAGCAGTTTTCAGACAAAGGGGCGGGGATTTTCACCCCTCCACTTT.

In its sample, this clone was seen once. V and J are TRBV7-3 and TRBJ2-3, with 9 bases aligning to TRBD2. CDR3 length: 17 amino acids. Losses at the gene ends were 2 bases for V and 11 bases for J; bases not matched to a gene: 17. Germline CDR1 reads SGHTA; CDR2 reads FQGTGA. The CDR3 nucleotides are TGTGCCAGCAGCTTAGGGGACCTCGGGACTAGCCACCGTGGGCAGTATTTT. The encoded protein is CASSLGDLGTSHRGQYF.